The 2 T cell receptor beta chains reported below all come from one sample, sequenced in a study of blood T cell repertoires in COVID-19. Profiling relied on immunoSEQ multiplex PCR, and the TCRdb table lists in-frame clones only, not all of them. The repertoire holds some 130,000 clones, with roughly 90% as singletons. Sequencing was carried out using peripheral blood. These receptor sequences come from a man aged 65-85 years with active COVID-19.

The V and J genes are TRBV5-1 and TRBJ2-7, with a tentative D call TRBD2 (6 bases). The V end lost 3 bases, the J end lost 3 bases, and 10 bases lay between the germline ends. The CDR3 has 13 amino acids. Germline V gene data show CDR1 as SGHRS and CDR2 as YFSETQ. The CDR3: CASSSGTFYEQYF. The CDR3 bases are TGCGCCAGCAGCTCGGGGACTTTCTACGAGCAGTACTTC.

As to this clone: The sample holds other DNA sequences that translate to the same CDR3. The chain employs TRBV7-2 and TRBJ2-3; 8 bases are shared with TRBD2. CDR3 size: 15 residues. V lost 0 bases and J lost 3; bases outside the gene matches: 2. CDR1 SGHTA and CDR2 FQGNSA come from the germline V gene. The CDR3 DNA reads TGTGCCAGCAGCTTAGCGTCGGGGGGGACAGATACGCAGTATTTT. Amino acid sequence: CASSLASGGTDTQYF. The variable domain in full, completed from reference TRBV7-2 and TRBJ2-3, reads GAGVSQSPSNKVTEKGKDVELRCDPISGHTALYWYRQSLGQGLEFLIYFQGNSAPDKSGLPSDRFSAERTGGSVSTLTIQRTQQEDSAVYLCASSLASGGTDTQYFGPGTRLTVL.